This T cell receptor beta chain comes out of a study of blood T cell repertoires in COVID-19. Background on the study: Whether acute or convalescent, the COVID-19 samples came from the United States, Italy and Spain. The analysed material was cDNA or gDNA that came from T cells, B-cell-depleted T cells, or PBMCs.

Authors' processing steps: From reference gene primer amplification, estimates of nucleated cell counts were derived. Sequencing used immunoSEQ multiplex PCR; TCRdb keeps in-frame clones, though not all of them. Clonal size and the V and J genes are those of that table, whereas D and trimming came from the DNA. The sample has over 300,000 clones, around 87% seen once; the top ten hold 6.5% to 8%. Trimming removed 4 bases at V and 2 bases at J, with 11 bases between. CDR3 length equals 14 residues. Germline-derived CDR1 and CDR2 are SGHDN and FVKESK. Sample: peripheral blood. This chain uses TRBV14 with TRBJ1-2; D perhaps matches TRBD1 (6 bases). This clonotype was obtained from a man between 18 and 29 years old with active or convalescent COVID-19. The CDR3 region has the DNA TGTGCCAGCAGCCGGATTGGGGGCAACTATGGCTACACCTTC. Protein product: CASSRIGGNYGYTF.